This entry lists 8 T cell receptor beta chains sequenced from one sample in a study of circulating and synovial CD4+ cells in juvenile arthritis. Method: immunoSEQ multiplex PCR; TCRdb's copy keeps in-frame clones and lacks some. Of under 35,000 clones listed, roughly 95% were seen once; the top ten hold about 3.1%. The sequenced sample consisted of CD4+ T cells from blood. These receptors all come from a human donor with juvenile idiopathic arthritis.

The chain recombines TRBV7-9 with TRBJ2-7, with TRBD2 matching 11 bases. CDR3 length equals 14 residues. Trimming cost V 5 bases and J 4 bases; bases outside gene matches: 4. Germline CDR1 reads SEHNR; CDR2 reads FQNEAQ (reference sequence). The CDR3 loop reads CASSKLAGDYEQYF. The CDR3 DNA reads as TGTGCCAGCAGCAAACTAGCGGGAGATTACGAGCAGTACTTC.

The J gene is TRBJ2-3, the V gene TRBV5-6, with D perhaps TRBD1 (6 bases). This CDR3 has 15 amino acids. Germline loops: CDR1 SGHDT, CDR2 YYEEEE. Trimming left V 0 bases short and J 4 bases short, with 12 bases between. CDR3 in amino acids: CASSLAGGVADTQYF. CDR3 bases: TGTGCCAGCAGCTTGGCTGGGGGCGTGGCAGATACGCAGTATTTT.

V is TRBV7-2 and J is TRBJ2-3; possibly TRBD2 for D (6 bases). This CDR3 has 12 amino acids. Germline CDR1 is SGHTA and CDR2 is FQGNSA. V dropped 5 bases and J dropped 9 bases, with 12 bases sitting between them. The CDR3 protein is CASSPSGDTQYF. DNA for the CDR3: TGTGCCAGCAGCCCATCGGGGGACACGCAGTATTTT.

This chain uses TRBV6-1 with TRBJ1-3; D remains unclear. Trimming removed 3 bases from V and 0 bases from J, with 9 bases in between. Per germline, CDR1 MNHNS and CDR2 SASEGT. This CDR3 has 15 residues. The CDR3 nucleotides are TGTGCCAGCAGTGACAGGCCGACCTCTGGAAACACCATATATTTT. Amino acid sequence: CASSDRPTSGNTIYF.

The CDR3 DNA is TGTGCCAGCTCTCGCGTGGAGGCAGCGGGACAGGTGGAGCTGTTTTTT. Protein product: CASSRVEAAGQVELFF. The V call is TRBV18, the J call TRBJ2-2; a weak D match, TRBD1 (8 bases). CDR1 is KGHSH and CDR2 is LQKENI in the germline V gene. V gave up 6 bases and J gave up 10 bases, with 24 bases separating them. The CDR3 is made up of 16 amino acids.

This clone appeared once. This chain links TRBV16 with TRBJ2-5; no definite D call. This CDR3 spans 14 amino acids. Trimming left V 5 bases short and J 0 bases short, with 10 bases between. Germline CDR1 is KGHSY and CDR2 is FQNENV. In DNA, the CDR3 is TGTGCCAGCAGCGAGATAGAAAACCAAGAGACCCAGTACTTC. Encoded protein: CASSEIENQETQYF.

This clone appeared once. This chain links TRBV10-2 with TRBJ2-5; 8 nucleotides agree with TRBD1. With 5 bases clipped from V and 4 bases from J, the junction kept 6 bases outside the gene matches. The CDR3 loop spans 14 amino acids. Germline loops: CDR1 WSHSY, CDR2 SAAADI. CDR3 protein: CASSRRTGLETQYF. The DNA for the CDR3 is TGCGCCAGCAGTCGTAGGACAGGGTTAGAGACCCAGTACTTC.

V gene TRBV7-6 combines with J gene TRBJ2-1; D is perhaps TRBD1 (5 bases). Trimming pared 4 bases from V and 5 bases from J, leaving 6 bases between. The CDR3 spans 12 residues. In germline, CDR1 is SGHVS, CDR2 FNYEAQ. Written as DNA, the CDR3 is TGTGCCAGCAGCTCCAGGGACAATGAGCAGTTCTTC. Protein sequence: CASSSRDNEQFF.